This TCR beta chain was sequenced in a study of patients and donors after allogeneic stem cell transplantation. This CDR3 is built from 14 residues. Germline V gene lookup returns CDR1 MNHEY and CDR2 SVGAGI. The V and J ends lost 7 bases and 4 bases respectively, with 11 bases between them. TCRdb reprocessed the RT-PCR reads with MiXCR, giving one entry per CDR3 protein. This table holds roughly 150,000 distinct CDR3 sequences, approximately 25% found once. This clonotype was picked up a small number of times. This rearrangement joins TRBV6-5 to TRBJ1-6; D remains ambiguous. The material sequenced was blood, either unsorted or a sorted T cell fraction (not recorded which). This TCR was sampled from a human donor who was either an allogeneic HSCT recipient or a stem cell or donor lymphocyte infusion donor (not recorded which). It is not recorded whose cells these are; they may come from a transplant donor. In DNA, the CDR3 is TGTGCCAGCATGGACGGCCTGTATAATTCACCCCTCCACTTT. It translates to CASMDGLYNSPLHF.